The 24 T cell receptor beta chains below were found in one sample sequenced in a study of cytomegalovirus exposure and HLA in healthy donors. PCR employed 60 Vbeta and 13 Jbeta primers. Libraries were prepared by immunoSEQ multiplex PCR; TCRdb keeps only in-frame clonotypes and omits some of them. In the table there are roughly 100,000 clones, 74% of which are singletons. The sequencing sample was made of PBMCs. The receptors were sampled from a man in his fifties or sixties in good health and CMV-seropositive.

The chain couples TRBV28 to TRBJ2-3, with D possibly being TRBD2 (5 bases). This CDR3 has 15 residues. Deletions cut 6 bases from V and 4 bases from J, with 17 bases between. The germline CDR1 and CDR2 sequences are MDHEN and SYDVKM. The CDR3 sequence is CASRGGSYGADTQYF. The CDR3 DNA reads TGTGCCAGCAGGGGCGGGTCCTATGGGGCAGATACGCAGTATTTT.

Note on this clone: This specimen includes other DNA sequences encoding the same CDR3. The chain recombines TRBV5-4 with TRBJ2-1; 8 bases line up with TRBD1. CDR1 and CDR2 from the germline V gene are SGHNT and YYREEE (reference sequence). J lost 1 base, V lost 4 bases, and 4 bases had no gene match. The CDR3 covers 15 residues. CDR3 region: CASSETGDSYNEQFF. The CDR3 nucleotides read TGTGCCAGCAGCGAGACAGGGGATTCCTACAATGAGCAGTTCTTC.

V and J are TRBV27 and TRBJ1-2; D is undetermined. The CDR3 covers 13 residues. Trimming shortened V by 4 bases and J by 0 bases, and 6 bases separated the two germline ends. Germline V lookup: CDR1 MNHEY, CDR2 SMNVEV (reference sequence). CDR3 sequence: CASSSGTNYGYTF. The CDR3 bases are TGTGCCAGCAGTTCTGGCACTAACTATGGCTACACCTTC.

The rearrangement uses TRBV5-1 and TRBJ2-5; D possibly corresponds to TRBD1 (6 bases). The DNA end is a closer match to TRBJ2-7, so the J assignment may be wrong. In germline, CDR1 is SGHRS, CDR2 YFSETQ. This CDR3 spans 15 amino acids. The CDR3: CASSLGQIKLDEQYF. In nucleotides, the CDR3 is TGCGCCAGCAGCCTGGGACAAATTAAGCTCGACGAGCAGTACTTC.

The rearrangement links TRBV19 to TRBJ1-1; D is uncertain. V lost 5 bases, J lost 6 bases, and 13 bases lay in between. Germline V gene lookup returns CDR1 LNHDA and CDR2 SQIVND (reference sequence). The CDR3 totals 13 residues. The CDR3 bases are TGTGCCAGTAGTGCAGACTCCAGTCCTGAAGCTTTCTTT. Its translation is CASSADSSPEAFF.

The rearrangement links TRBV19 to TRBJ2-6; 7 bases agree with TRBD1. CDR1 LNHDA and CDR2 SQIVND come from the germline V gene (reference sequence). V lost 5 bases, J lost 2 bases, and 3 bases stayed unmatched. The CDR3 has 15 amino acids. The CDR3 sequence is CASSDRDPGANVLTF. The CDR3 DNA reads TGTGCCAGTAGTGACAGGGATCCTGGGGCCAACGTCCTGACTTTC.

The chain recombines TRBV30 with TRBJ2-5, with D perhaps matching TRBD2 (6 bases). Germline-derived CDR1 and CDR2 are GTSNPN and SVGIG (reference sequence). The CDR3 covers 13 residues. Trimming took off 2 bases at V and 0 bases at J, with 7 bases between the two ends. The DNA of the CDR3 is TGTGCCTGGAGTCGGGGGTACCAAGAGACCCAGTACTTC. Protein: CAWSRGYQETQYF.

The chain joins TRBV5-1 to TRBJ2-7; TRBD2 might be the D (6 bases). The V gene lost 0 bases and the J gene lost 4 bases, with 11 bases spanning the gap. The CDR3 sequence is 14 residues long. Per germline, CDR1 SGHRS and CDR2 YFSETQ. The CDR3 region has the DNA TGCGCCAGCAGCTTGGCGGGAGAGGGATACGAGCAGTACTTC. Encoded protein: CASSLAGEGYEQYF.

The rearrangement links TRBV2 to TRBJ2-5; 11 bases map to TRBD2. The length of the CDR3 is 14 residues. The J segment lost 2 bases and the V segment lost 6 bases, leaving 2 bases of the junction unmatched. The germline V gene encodes CDR1 SNHLY and CDR2 FYNNEI. CDR3 DNA: TGTGCCAGCAGGACTAGCGGGGTTCAAGAGACCCAGTACTTC. It translates to CASRTSGVQETQYF.

This clone was counted a single time. The chain links TRBV7-9 to TRBJ2-7, with D maybe TRBD1 (5 bases). The CDR3 contains 15 residues. The V end lost 7 bases, the J end lost 4 bases, and 20 bases lay between the germline ends. Germline lookup yields CDR1 SEHNR and CDR2 FQNEAQ (reference sequence). CDR3 DNA sequence: TGTGCCAGCATCACCCCCGTTACAGGCTTTTACGAGCAGTACTTC. It is translated as CASITPVTGFYEQYF.

This chain joins TRBV9 and TRBJ2-5; TRBD2 matches 11 bases. The ends lost 7 bases at V and 9 bases at J; junction bases unmatched: 8. The germline gives CDR1 SGDLS, CDR2 YYNGEE. The CDR3 has 13 residues. Here the CDR3 reads CASDGASGGPQYF. In DNA form, the CDR3 reads TGTGCCAGCGATGGGGCTAGCGGGGGGCCCCAGTACTTC.

V usage is TRBV11-2 and J usage is TRBJ2-1, with D unresolved. Germline V gene data show CDR1 as SGHAT and CDR2 as FQNNGV. The V end was cut by 5 bases, the J end by 14 bases, with 16 bases between. The CDR3 has 12 amino acids. CDR3 DNA sequence: TGTGCCAGCAGCAGCAGCGTGGCGGAAGAGTTCTTC. As protein: CASSSSVAEEFF.

The chain recombines TRBV2 with TRBJ2-7; D is possibly TRBD2 (5 bases). The length of the CDR3 is 15 residues. CDR1 is SNHLY and CDR2 is FYNNEI in the germline V gene. Deletions cut 7 bases from V and 0 bases from J, with 16 bases between. This chain's CDR3 is CASKGGAASSYEQYF. CDR3 sequence (DNA): TGTGCCAGCAAAGGTGGAGCGGCGAGCTCCTACGAGCAGTACTTC.

This sequence joins TRBV6-1 and TRBJ1-2; D unresolved. The V gene lost 1 base and the J gene lost 1 base, with 10 bases spanning the gap. The CDR3 totals 15 residues. Germline-derived CDR1 and CDR2 are MNHNS and SASEGT. Written as DNA, the CDR3 is TGTGCCAGCAGTGAAGGGTGGGCACTTAACTATGGCTACACCTTC. Translation gives CASSEGWALNYGYTF.

This clone was observed a single time. The chain employs TRBV11-2 and TRBJ1-1; the match to TRBD1 covers 8 bases. CDR1 SGHAT and CDR2 FQNNGV come from the germline V gene. V lost 0 bases to trimming and J lost 5 bases; unmatched junction nucleotides: 5. The CDR3 consists of 15 residues. The CDR3 loop reads CASSLEGQVETEAFF. CDR3 DNA sequence: TGTGCCAGCAGCTTAGAGGGACAGGTAGAGACTGAAGCTTTCTTT.

V is TRBV27 and J is TRBJ2-7; D is possibly TRBD1 (5 bases). The V end was cut by 3 bases, the J end by 1 base, with 19 bases between. The CDR3 length is 17 residues. CDR1 is MNHEY, CDR2 SMNVEV, per germline (reference sequence). The CDR3 region is CASSFNPPQGPSYEQYF. CDR3 in DNA: TGTGCCAGCAGTTTCAATCCCCCTCAGGGCCCATCCTACGAGCAGTACTTC.

This clone turned up a few times. The V call is TRBV10-3, the J call TRBJ2-7; 9 bases are a match to TRBD1. After removal of 2 bases from V and 5 bases from J, the junction contained 4 bases not matched to a gene. CDR1 ENHRY and CDR2 SYGVKD come from the germline V gene. This CDR3 is 14 amino acids long. The CDR3 DNA is TGTGCCATCAGTGAGGGAAGGACAGGGGACGAGCAGTACTTC. As protein: CAISEGRTGDEQYF.

The chain links TRBV2 to TRBJ2-6; TRBD1 is a possible D gene (5 bases). The CDR3 covers 15 residues. Per the germline V gene, CDR1 is SNHLY and CDR2 is FYNNEI. V was trimmed by 5 bases and J by 0 bases, leaving 8 bases between them. The CDR3 here is CASSWGGSGANVLTF. The DNA of the CDR3 is TGTGCCAGCAGTTGGGGCGGCTCTGGGGCCAACGTCCTGACTTTC. Looking up the rest from reference TRBV2 and TRBJ2-6 gives the full variable domain: EPEVTQTPSHQVTQMGQEVILRCVPISNHLYFYWYRQILGQKVEFLVSFYNNEISEKSEIFDDQFSVERPDGSNFTLKIRSTKLEDSAMYFCASSWGGSGANVLTFGAGSRLTVL.

This clone was counted once. This sequence joins TRBV2 and TRBJ1-2; D not certain. Germline-derived CDR1 and CDR2 are SNHLY and FYNNEI. The CDR3 consists of 14 residues. Trimming took 3 bases from V and 0 from J, leaving 8 bases between them. The DNA of the CDR3 is TGTGCCAGCAGTGAGGTGGCAACTAACTATGGCTACACCTTC. As protein: CASSEVATNYGYTF.

The V gene is TRBV5-1, the J gene TRBJ1-1, with TRBD1 matching 9 bases. Trimming removed 4 bases from V and 1 base from J; junction bases left unmatched: 5. CDR1 is SGHRS and CDR2 is YFSETQ in the germline V gene. This CDR3 has 15 amino acids. CDR3 amino acids: CASSLGQGKNTEAFF. The CDR3, as DNA: TGCGCCAGCAGCCTCGGACAGGGGAAGAACACTGAAGCTTTCTTT.

The CDR3 DNA reads as TGCGCCAGCAGCCCCGAGGGGAGGGATGGCTACACCTTC. Translation gives CASSPEGRDGYTF. The rearrangement joins TRBV4-1 to TRBJ1-2; D possibly corresponds to TRBD1 (5 bases). CDR1 is MGHRA, CDR2 YSYEKL, per germline. The CDR3 runs to 13 residues. Trimming pared 4 bases from V and 6 bases from J, leaving 12 bases between.

This chain joins TRBV9 and TRBJ1-1; possibly TRBD1 for D (5 bases). This CDR3 spans 15 amino acids. The V gene's germline CDR1 is SGDLS and CDR2 YYNGEE. V lost 0 bases and J lost 5, with 14 bases in between. CDR3 sequence (DNA): TGTGCCAGCAGCGTAGCTTTTAGGGGTGGGACTGAAGCTTTCTTT. Its translation: CASSVAFRGGTEAFF.

The chain carries TRBV6-5 and TRBJ1-3; maybe TRBD1 (6 bases). The germline gives CDR1 MNHEY, CDR2 SVGAGI. The CDR3 has 14 amino acids. V lost 6 bases to trimming and J lost 1 base, with 10 bases between them. The CDR3 loop reads CASRLQGSGNTIYF. As DNA, the CDR3 is TGTGCCAGCAGGCTACAGGGTTCTGGAAACACCATATATTTT.

The chain's CDR3 is CASSLAGSSYEQYF. DNA for the CDR3: TGTGCCAGCAGTTTAGCAGGCAGCTCCTACGAGCAGTACTTC. The rearrangement uses TRBV27 and TRBJ2-7; D remains unclear. The V and J ends lost 2 bases and 0 bases respectively, with 8 bases between them. The germline V gene encodes CDR1 MNHEY and CDR2 SMNVEV (reference sequence). CDR3 size: 14 residues.